This is a list of T cell receptor beta chains from one sample in a study of identical twins. Each CDR3 protein gets one entry after TCRdb re-called the 5' RACE reads with MiXCR. This sample has 150,000 or so distinct CDR3 sequences, with around 3.6% found just once. Source material: memory T cells sorted from blood. The receptors shown here come from a man between 18 and 29 years old in good health. The CDR3 runs from the conserved cysteine through the conserved F or W. A D gene is named only where the DNA matches it firmly. Part of the rows lack a size; the others show once, few, many or a class for expanded clones.

len,abundance,v_gene,d_gene,j_gene,CDR3nt,CDR3aa
15,many,TRBV28,.,TRBJ2-2,TGTGCCAGCAGTCAGGGGACTCCTCCGCCCGGGGAGCTGTTTTTT,CASSQGTPPPGELFF
15,many,TRBV9,.,TRBJ2-2,TGTGCCAGCAGCGTATCACAGGGCAACACCGGGGAGCTGTTTTTT,CASSVSQGNTGELFF
20,many,TRBV11-1,TRBD2,TRBJ2-1,TGTGCCAGCAGCCTGAACCCGGGACTAGCGGGAGTCGGGTCCTACAATGAGCAGTTCTTC,CASSLNPGLAGVGSYNEQFF
15,many,TRBV5-6,TRBD2,TRBJ2-3,TGTGCCAGCAGCTCGTTAGCGGGGGACACAGATACGCAGTATTTT,CASSSLAGDTDTQYF
17,many,TRBV20-1,TRBD2,TRBJ2-3,TGCAGTGCTAGCCCCCTACCGACTAGCGGGAGTTCAGATACGCAGTATTTT,CSASPLPTSGSSDTQYF
11,many,TRBV6-5,.,TRBJ1-4,TGTGCCAGCAGTCCCGGTGAAAAACTGTTTTTT,CASSPGEKLFF
14,many,TRBV12-3/TRBV12-4,.,TRBJ1-2,TGTGCCAGCAGTTTCGGGTATACTAACTATGGCTACACCTTC,CASSFGYTNYGYTF
17,many,TRBV5-1,TRBD2,TRBJ2-3,TGCGCCAGCACGCCTATCAAGATAGCGGGACGCACAGATACGCAGTATTTT,CASTPIKIAGRTDTQYF
16,many,TRBV5-1,TRBD2,TRBJ2-2,TGCGCCAGCAGCTTGACTAGCGGGATGAACACCGGGGAGCTGTTTTTT,CASSLTSGMNTGELFF
16,.,TRBV27,.,TRBJ2-7,TGTGCCAGCACTTCCGGGGTGGGGCGAGCATTTGACGAGCAGTACTTC,CASTSGVGRAFDEQYF
15,many,TRBV15,.,TRBJ2-1,TGTGCCACCAGCAGCTCCAGGGGAACCTACAATGAGCAGTTCTTC,CATSSSRGTYNEQFF
13,many,TRBV5-1,TRBD1,TRBJ2-5,TGCGCCAGCAGCGCCACAGGGGAAGAGACCCAGTACTTC,CASSATGEETQYF
14,many,TRBV2,.,TRBJ2-1,TGTGCCAGCAAAGAGAGGGGGGCCCAGAATGAGCAGTTCTTC,CASKERGAQNEQFF
16,many,TRBV20-1,TRBD2,TRBJ2-1,TGCAGTGCTTCCCCCGGGACTAGCGGGCCCTACAATGAGCAGTTCTTC,CSASPGTSGPYNEQFF
13,many,TRBV20-1,.,TRBJ2-7,TGCAGTGCTAGAGGGACAGTCTCCTACGAGCAGTACTTC,CSARGTVSYEQYF
14,many,TRBV5-6,.,TRBJ1-6,TGTGCCAGCAGTCTCGGGCAGGGGCAGAGGCCCCTCCACTTT,CASSLGQGQRPLHF
12,.,TRBV30,.,TRBJ2-7,TGTGCCTGCAAAAGCGGCCCCTACGAGCAGTACTTC,CACKSGPYEQYF
17,many,TRBV7-3,.,TRBJ1-3,TGTGCCAGCAGCTTCCAGGGGCCCGGAAGCTCTGGAAACACCATATATTTT,CASSFQGPGSSGNTIYF
15,many,TRBV6-1,.,TRBJ1-5,TGTGCCAGCAGTCGAGAGGGCCCCTTCAATCAGCCCCAGCATTTT,CASSREGPFNQPQHF
15,.,TRBV19,.,TRBJ2-1,TGTGCCAGTAGTACCTCAAAATATGACAGTGCCGAGCAGTTCTTC,CASSTSKYDSAEQFF
16,many,TRBV11-2,.,TRBJ2-5,TGTGCCAGCAGCTTGGAACGATCGGGGTACCAAGAGACCCAGTACTTC,CASSLERSGYQETQYF